The rows below give T cell receptor beta chains drawn from one sample of a study of blood T cell repertoires in COVID-19. Repertoires were generated with immunoSEQ multiplex PCR, while TCRdb's copy carries only in-frame clones and drops some. Of nearly 55,000 clones in the sample, roughly 84% were seen once. Input material: peripheral blood. These receptors originate from a man aged 65-85 years with active COVID-19. CDR3s include the opening cysteine and the closing phenylalanine or tryptophan. Each record gives: clone size, V gene, CDR3 length, J gene, D gene, CDR3 protein, CDR3 DNA. A D gene is named only where the DNA matches it firmly. For some rows the clone size is stated as once, few or many, or as a class when expanded; others skip it.

clone size: -; V gene: TRBV7-2; CDR3 length: 13; J gene: TRBJ2-5; D gene: -; CDR3 protein: CASSLARVETQYF; CDR3 DNA: TGTGCCAGCAGCTTAGCGAGGGTAGAGACCCAGTACTTC
clone size: -; V gene: TRBV6-5; CDR3 length: 14; J gene: TRBJ2-2; D gene: -; CDR3 protein: CASRRTGSTGELFF; CDR3 DNA: TGTGCCAGCAGGAGAACAGGTTCGACCGGGGAGCTGTTTTTT
clone size: -; V gene: TRBV19; CDR3 length: 17; J gene: TRBJ1-6; D gene: -; CDR3 protein: CASSTFTRSSYNSPLHF; CDR3 DNA: TGTGCCAGTAGCACTTTCACCCGGAGCTCCTATAATTCACCCCTCCACTTT
clone size: -; V gene: TRBV30; CDR3 length: 14; J gene: TRBJ2-3; D gene: TRBD2; CDR3 protein: CAWSVGGGTDTQYF; CDR3 DNA: TGTGCCTGGAGTGTCGGGGGGGGCACAGATACGCAGTATTTT
clone size: few; V gene: TRBV20-1; CDR3 length: 11; J gene: TRBJ2-3; D gene: -; CDR3 protein: CSARAGDTQYF; CDR3 DNA: TGCAGTGCTAGAGCAGGGGATACGCAGTATTTT
clone size: -; V gene: TRBV4-3; CDR3 length: 20; J gene: TRBJ2-1; D gene: TRBD2; CDR3 protein: CASSQDRGLAGGNSYNEQFF; CDR3 DNA: TGCGCCAGCAGCCAAGATCGCGGGCTAGCGGGGGGGAACTCCTACAATGAGCAGTTCTTC
clone size: -; V gene: TRBV6-2/TRBV6-3; CDR3 length: 17; J gene: TRBJ1-1; D gene: -; CDR3 protein: CASSYSPRDLMNTEAFF; CDR3 DNA: TGTGCCAGCAGTTACTCCCCCAGGGACTTAATGAACACTGAAGCTTTCTTT
clone size: -; V gene: TRBV7-2; CDR3 length: 15; J gene: TRBJ1-2; D gene: -; CDR3 protein: CASSLEPGANYGYTF; CDR3 DNA: TGTGCCAGCAGCTTAGAACCGGGTGCTAACTATGGCTACACCTTC
clone size: -; V gene: TRBV15; CDR3 length: 15; J gene: TRBJ1-4; D gene: TRBD1; CDR3 protein: CATSPGQATNEKLFF; CDR3 DNA: TGTGCCACCTCACCCGGACAGGCAACTAATGAAAAACTGTTTTTT
clone size: few; V gene: TRBV9; CDR3 length: 16; J gene: TRBJ2-2; D gene: TRBD2; CDR3 protein: CASSVAAGGYTGELFF; CDR3 DNA: TGTGCCAGCAGCGTAGCAGCGGGGGGTTACACCGGGGAGCTGTTTTTT